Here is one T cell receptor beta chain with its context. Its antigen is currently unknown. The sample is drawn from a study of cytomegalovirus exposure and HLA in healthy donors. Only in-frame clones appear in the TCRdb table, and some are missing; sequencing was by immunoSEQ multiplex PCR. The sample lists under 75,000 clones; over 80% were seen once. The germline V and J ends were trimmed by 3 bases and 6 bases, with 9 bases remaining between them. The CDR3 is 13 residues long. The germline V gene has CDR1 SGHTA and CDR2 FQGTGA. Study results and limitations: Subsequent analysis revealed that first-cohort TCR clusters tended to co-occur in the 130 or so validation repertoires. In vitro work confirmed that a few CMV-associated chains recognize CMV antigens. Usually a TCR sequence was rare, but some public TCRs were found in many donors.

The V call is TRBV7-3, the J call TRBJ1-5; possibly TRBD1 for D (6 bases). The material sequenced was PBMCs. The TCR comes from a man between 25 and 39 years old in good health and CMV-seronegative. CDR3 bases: TGTGCCAGCAGCTTGGGGGCGGGTCAGCCCCAGCATTTT. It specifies CASSLGAGQPQHF.